This T cell receptor beta chain came from a study of STAT5B mutations in CD4+ large granular lymphocyte leukemia. Notes on the study in general: Top patient clones used TRBV06 genes more often: 8/27 versus 2/35 in controls.

Sequencing was performed with immunoSEQ multiplex PCR; in TCRdb, only in-frame clones are kept and a portion is missing. The sample contains 30,000 to 40,000 clones, under 80% of which appear only once. As to this clone: Antigen specificity is unknown.

Germline values: CDR1 WSHSY, CDR2 SAAADI. V shed 2 bases, J shed 8 bases, and the junction held 8 bases outside the gene matches. CDR3 length: 14 residues. The rearrangement joins TRBV10-2 to TRBJ1-2, with 7 bases fitting TRBD1. The sample taken for sequencing was CD4+ T cells from blood buffy coats. This TCR came from a human donor in good health. CDR3 loop: CASSEGTDVRGYTF. The CDR3 DNA follows: TGCGCCAGCAGTGAGGGGACAGACGTTCGAGGCTACACCTTC.